This paragraph reports one TCR beta chain. V lost 0 bases to trimming and J lost 3 bases, with 10 bases between them. This CDR3 is built from 15 residues. Germline loops: CDR1 SGHDT, CDR2 YYEEEE. The sample belongs to a study of T cell changes during pregnancy in multiple sclerosis. Profiling relied on immunoSEQ multiplex PCR, and the TCRdb table lists in-frame clones only, not all of them. Here the sample spans 50,000 to 75,000 clones, about 94% being singletons. This sequence joins TRBV5-6 and TRBJ1-3; no clear D gene. Material: CD8+ T cells from peripheral blood mononuclear cells, obtained in the third trimester of pregnancy. This clonotype originated in a female donor with multiple sclerosis, enrolled in a pregnancy study. CDR3: CASSLAPVLGNTIYF. DNA for the CDR3: TGTGCCAGCAGCTTGGCTCCAGTCCTTGGAAACACCATATATTTT.